These T cell receptor beta chains were read from a single sample in a study of technical replicates of blood from several donors. Clones were read by immunoSEQ multiplex PCR, and TCRdb kept only the in-frame ones, dropping some. The data show tens of thousands of clones, with 97% seen just once and over 0.15% held by the top ten. Sequencing was performed on T cells isolated from PBMCs. The receptors stem from a human donor in good health. Both conserved end residues are part of each CDR3. Expanded clones get a size class; other rows say once, few or many, or leave the size out.

>-|TRBV7-7
CASSPLDSTEAFF
>-|TRBV4-1
CASSQSTGSGNTIYF
>-|TRBV6-5
CASSYGAGKGETQYF
>-|TRBV11-2
CASSAGGAESAETQYF
>-|TRBV6-6
CASSYSLGDGNEQFF
>-|TRBV6-6
CASSFRGADTEAFF
>once|TRBV6-5
CASRRTGKGGGYTF
>-|TRBV6-1
CASLGAGGYNEQFF
>-|TRBV19
CASSTLHQPQHF
>-|TRBV6-5
CASSYVGEVWNTEAFF
>-|TRBV2
CASRRTGGSRNTEAFF
>-|TRBV5-4
CASSLQRGGVYNEQFF